This TCR beta chain was identified in a study of blood T cell repertoires in COVID-19. Study as a whole: From T cells, B-cell-depleted T cells, or PBMCs came the material, which was cDNA or gDNA.

Germline V CDR1 and CDR2: SNHLY, FYNNEI. The V and J ends lost 5 bases and 10 bases, in that order; junction bases with no gene match: 6. This CDR3 is 14 amino acids long. Per the study methods: Amplifying reference gene primers gave estimates of nucleated cell counts. Sequencing used immunoSEQ multiplex PCR; TCRdb keeps in-frame clones, though not all of them. The V and J calls and clone size come from that table; D and trimming were worked out from the DNA. This sample has 400,000 to 500,000 clones, with 80% to 90% found just once. What was sequenced was peripheral blood. The chain couples TRBV2 to TRBJ1-6; 9 bases are a match to TRBD1. This receptor was taken from a woman in her twenties or thirties with active or convalescent COVID-19. CDR3 in amino acids: CASSWDRVGSPLHF. CDR3 coding DNA: TGTGCCAGCAGTTGGGACAGGGTCGGATCACCCCTCCACTTT. Looking up the rest from reference TRBV2 and TRBJ1-6 gives the full variable domain: EPEVTQTPSHQVTQMGQEVILRCVPISNHLYFYWYRQILGQKVEFLVSFYNNEISEKSEIFDDQFSVERPDGSNFTLKIRSTKLEDSAMYFCASSWDRVGSPLHFGNGTRLTVT.